The T cell receptor (beta chain) described here comes from a study of cytomegalovirus exposure and HLA in healthy donors. Overall study findings and caveats: It was 164 TCR beta chains that were listed as cytomegalovirus-associated. Within the data, a cluster of highly shared sequence variants was likely a sequencing artifact. In most subjects, TCR beta sequences reportedly gave accurate predictions of HLA-A and HLA-B alleles.

Concerning this clone: Its antigen is still unknown.

V trimming: 3 bases; J trimming: 0 bases; junction bases outside the gene matches: 0. The CDR3 runs to 14 residues. CDR1 and CDR2 from the germline V gene are SGHTA and FQGTGA. Primers included in the PCR were 60 Vbeta and 13 Jbeta primers. Sequencing was performed with immunoSEQ multiplex PCR; in TCRdb, only in-frame clones are kept and a portion is missing. The data hold under 110,000 clones, with approximately 79% observed a single time. Nominally healthy donors provided the samples, though records likely missed some immune exposures. This clonotype was obtained from a man in his sixties in good health and CMV-seronegative. The rearrangement uses TRBV7-3 and TRBJ2-3, with TRBD2 matching over 7 bases. The source material was PBMCs. The CDR3 here is CASSFGGSTDTQYF. In DNA, the CDR3 is TGTGCCAGCAGCTTCGGGGGGAGCACAGATACGCAGTATTTT.